The 5 T cell receptor beta chains below all came from one sample that was sequenced in a study of T cells in localized non-small cell lung cancer. Sequencing was performed with immunoSEQ multiplex PCR; in TCRdb, only in-frame clones are kept and a portion is missing. The sample has 130,000 or so clones, around 89% seen once; the top ten hold approximately 1.5%. The input for sequencing was peripheral blood, taken before any cancer treatment. Receptors were obtained from a female donor at least 60 years old with stage I lung adenocarcinoma.

V is TRBV27 and J is TRBJ2-7, with D perhaps matching TRBD1 (5 bases). With 5 bases removed from V and 7 bases from J, the gap between germline ends came to 12 bases. CDR1 is MNHEY and CDR2 is SMNVEV in the germline V gene (reference sequence). This CDR3 is built from 12 residues. CDR3 amino acids: CASSSPQGEQYF. The CDR3 DNA sequence: TGTGCCAGCAGTAGCCCCCAGGGAGAGCAGTACTTC.

The chain links TRBV6-1 to TRBJ2-5; D gene ambiguous. Looked up from germline, CDR1 is MNHNS and CDR2 is SASEGT. The CDR3 spans 14 residues. The V end was cut by 3 bases, the J end by 2 bases, with 10 bases between. CDR3: CASSENTAQETQYF. In DNA form, the CDR3 reads TGTGCCAGCAGTGAGAATACAGCTCAAGAGACCCAGTACTTC.

CDR3 sequence (DNA): TGTGCCAGCAGCTTGTCGGGTGAGCAGTTCTTC. Encoded protein: CASSLSGEQFF. J is TRBJ2-1 and V is TRBV5-6, with D hard to call. Germline CDR1 and CDR2: SGHDT and YYEEEE. There are 11 residues in the CDR3. V dropped 1 base and J dropped 9 bases, with 5 bases sitting between them.

This rearrangement joins TRBV5-1 to TRBJ2-3, with TRBD2 matching 9 bases. The V gene's germline CDR1 is SGHRS and CDR2 YFSETQ. The CDR3 loop spans 16 amino acids. Trimming cost V 0 bases and J 5 bases; bases outside gene matches: 7. Here the CDR3 reads CASSLEASGIIDTQYF. The CDR3 DNA sequence: TGCGCCAGCAGCTTGGAGGCTAGCGGGATCATAGATACGCAGTATTTT.

The chain combines TRBV5-6 with TRBJ2-4; D possibly corresponds to TRBD2 (5 bases). There are 16 residues in the CDR3. CDR1 is SGHDT, CDR2 YYEEEE, per germline. V lost 4 bases and J 0 bases, leaving 14 bases between the germline ends. The CDR3 coding sequence is TGTGCCAGCAGCCCCGGACCAGGACTAGCCAAAAACATTCAGTACTTC. Translated: CASSPGPGLAKNIQYF. Full variable domain (remainder filled in from reference TRBV5-6 and TRBJ2-4): DAGVTQSPTHLIKTRGQQVTLRCSPKSGHDTVSWYQQALGQGPQFIFQYYEEEERQRGNFPDRFSGHQFPNYSSELNVNALLLGDSALYLCASSPGPGLAKNIQYFGAGTRLSVL.